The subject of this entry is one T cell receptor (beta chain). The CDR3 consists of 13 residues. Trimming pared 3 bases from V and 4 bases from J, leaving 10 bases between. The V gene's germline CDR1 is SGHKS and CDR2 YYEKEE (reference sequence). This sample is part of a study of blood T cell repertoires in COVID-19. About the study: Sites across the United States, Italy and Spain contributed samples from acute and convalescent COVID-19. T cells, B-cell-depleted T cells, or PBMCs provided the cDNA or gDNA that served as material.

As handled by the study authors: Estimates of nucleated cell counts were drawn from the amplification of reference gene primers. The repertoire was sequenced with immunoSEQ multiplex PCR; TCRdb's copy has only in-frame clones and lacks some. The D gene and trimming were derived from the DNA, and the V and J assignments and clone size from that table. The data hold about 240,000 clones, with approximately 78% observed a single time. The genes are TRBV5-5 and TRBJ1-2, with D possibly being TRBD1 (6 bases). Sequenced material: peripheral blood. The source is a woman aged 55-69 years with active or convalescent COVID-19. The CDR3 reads CASSSGHFYGYTF. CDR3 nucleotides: TGTGCCAGCAGCTCGGGACATTTCTATGGCTACACCTTC.